Only a few counts were recorded for the clone carrying this TCR beta chain. The repertoire was sequenced with immunoSEQ multiplex PCR; TCRdb's copy has only in-frame clones and lacks some. The sample holds about 130,000 clones, roughly 80% seen once. This sample was taken from a study of blood T cell repertoires in COVID-19. From germline, CDR1 is SGHDN and CDR2 FVKESK. This CDR3 contains 10 residues. Trimming took off 3 bases at V and 11 bases at J, with 7 bases between the two ends. The chain has TRBV14 and TRBJ1-1; D not certain. What was sequenced was peripheral blood. This receptor was identified in an older woman with COVID-19, enrolled during active disease. The CDR3 sequence is CASSQFQAFF. The CDR3 region has the DNA TGTGCCAGCAGCCAGTTCCAGGCTTTCTTT. Supplemented by reference TRBV14 and TRBJ1-1, the full variable domain reads EAGVTQFPSHSVIEKGQTVTLRCDPISGHDNLYWYRRVMGKEIKFLLHFVKESKQDESGMPNNRFLAERTGGTYSTLKVQPAELEDSGVYFCASSQFQAFFGQGTRLTVV.